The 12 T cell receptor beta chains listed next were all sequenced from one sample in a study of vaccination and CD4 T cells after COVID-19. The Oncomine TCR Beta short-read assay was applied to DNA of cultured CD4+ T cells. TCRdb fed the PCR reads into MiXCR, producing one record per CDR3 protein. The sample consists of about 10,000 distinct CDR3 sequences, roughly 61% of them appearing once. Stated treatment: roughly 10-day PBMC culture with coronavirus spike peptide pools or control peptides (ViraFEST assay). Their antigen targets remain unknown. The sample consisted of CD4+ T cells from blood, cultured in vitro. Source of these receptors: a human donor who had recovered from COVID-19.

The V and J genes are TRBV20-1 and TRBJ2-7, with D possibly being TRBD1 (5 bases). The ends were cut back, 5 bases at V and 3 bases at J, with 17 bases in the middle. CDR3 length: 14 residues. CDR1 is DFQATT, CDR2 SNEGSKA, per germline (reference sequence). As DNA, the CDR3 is TGCAGTGCTTTCAGGGTGGTAAATGGCTACGAGCAGTACTTC. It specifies CSAFRVVNGYEQYF.

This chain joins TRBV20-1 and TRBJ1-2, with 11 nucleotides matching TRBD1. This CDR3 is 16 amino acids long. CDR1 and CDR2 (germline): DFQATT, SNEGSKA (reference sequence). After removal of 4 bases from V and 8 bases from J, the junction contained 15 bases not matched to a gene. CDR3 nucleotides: TGCAGTGCTAAGACATCCGGGACAGGGGGAGTGCGGGGCTACACCTTC. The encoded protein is CSAKTSGTGGVRGYTF.

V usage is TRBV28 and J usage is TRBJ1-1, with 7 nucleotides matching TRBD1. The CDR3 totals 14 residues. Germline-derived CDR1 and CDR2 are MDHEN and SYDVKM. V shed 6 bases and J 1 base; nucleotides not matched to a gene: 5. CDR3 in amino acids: CASSPGGANTEAFF. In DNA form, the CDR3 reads TGTGCCAGCAGCCCAGGGGGAGCGAACACTGAAGCTTTCTTT.

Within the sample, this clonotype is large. The CDR3 bases are TGTGCCAGTAGTGGGGGGACAGGGGCTAGCAATCAGCCCCAGCATTTT. It yields the protein CASSGGTGASNQPQHF. This rearrangement joins TRBV19 to TRBJ1-5; 10 nucleotides agree with TRBD1. The V and J ends lost 5 bases and 0 bases, in that order; junction bases with no gene match: 4. From germline, CDR1 is LNHDA and CDR2 SQIVND (reference sequence). The CDR3 sequence is 16 residues long.

In DNA, the CDR3 is TGCGCCAGCAGCTTGGAAATAGGGAGGAACTATGGCTACACCTTC. Residues: CASSLEIGRNYGYTF. The V call is TRBV5-1, the J call TRBJ1-2; D is unresolved. Trimming pared 0 bases from V and 2 bases from J, leaving 11 bases between. Germline CDR1 reads SGHRS; CDR2 reads YFSETQ. The CDR3 length is 15 residues.

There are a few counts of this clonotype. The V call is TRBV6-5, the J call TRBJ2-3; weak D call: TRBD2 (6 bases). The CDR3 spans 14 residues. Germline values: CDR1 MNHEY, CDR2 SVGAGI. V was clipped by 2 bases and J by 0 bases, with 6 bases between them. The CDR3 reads CASSYRGSTDTQYF. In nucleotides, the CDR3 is TGTGCCAGCAGTTACCGGGGGAGCACAGATACGCAGTATTTT.

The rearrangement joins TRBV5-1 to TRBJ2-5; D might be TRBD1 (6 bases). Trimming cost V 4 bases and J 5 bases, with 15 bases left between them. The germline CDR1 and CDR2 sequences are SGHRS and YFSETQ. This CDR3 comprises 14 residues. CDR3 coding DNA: TGCGCCAGCAGCCATGCGGACAGTTGGGAGACCCAGTACTTC. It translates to CASSHADSWETQYF.

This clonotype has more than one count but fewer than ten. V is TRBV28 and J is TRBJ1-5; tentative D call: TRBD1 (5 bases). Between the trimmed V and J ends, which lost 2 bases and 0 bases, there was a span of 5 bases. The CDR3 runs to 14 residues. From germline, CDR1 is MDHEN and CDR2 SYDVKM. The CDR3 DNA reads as TGTGCCAGCAGTTTAGGGGGTAGCAATCAGCCCCAGCATTTT. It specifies CASSLGGSNQPQHF.

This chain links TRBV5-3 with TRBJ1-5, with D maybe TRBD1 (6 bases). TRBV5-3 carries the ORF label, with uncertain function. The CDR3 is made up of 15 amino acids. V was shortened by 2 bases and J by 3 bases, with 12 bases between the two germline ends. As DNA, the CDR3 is TGTGCCAGAAGCTTAGGGGGACCCCTCAATCAGCCCCAGCATTTT. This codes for CARSLGGPLNQPQHF.

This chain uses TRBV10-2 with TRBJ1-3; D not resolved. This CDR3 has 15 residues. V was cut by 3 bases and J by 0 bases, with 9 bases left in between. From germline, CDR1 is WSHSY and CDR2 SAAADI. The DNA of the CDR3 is TGCGCCAGCAGTGAAAGGGAAGACTCTGGAAACACCATATATTTT. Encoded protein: CASSEREDSGNTIYF.

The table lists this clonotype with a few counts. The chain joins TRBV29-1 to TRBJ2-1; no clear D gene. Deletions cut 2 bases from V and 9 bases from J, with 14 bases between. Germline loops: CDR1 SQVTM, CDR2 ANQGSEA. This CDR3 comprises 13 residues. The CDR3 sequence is CSVESGIRLEQFF. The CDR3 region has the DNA TGCAGCGTTGAAAGTGGCATCCGTCTTGAGCAGTTCTTC.

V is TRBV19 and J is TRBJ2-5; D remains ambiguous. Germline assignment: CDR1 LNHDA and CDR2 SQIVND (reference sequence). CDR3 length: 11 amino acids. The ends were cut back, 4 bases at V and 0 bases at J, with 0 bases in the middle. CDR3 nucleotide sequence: TGTGCCAGTAGTAACCAAGAGACCCAGTACTTC. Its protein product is CASSNQETQYF.